Included here is one T cell receptor beta chain sequence, with context. No antigen is known for it. The record has no base qualities; no much larger clone is one base away. The donors were healthy, HIV-negative adults who had no recently reported acute infections or vaccinations. Only Caucasian adults living in Nashville, Tennessee, USA were represented among the donors. CD4+ T cells were enriched by magnetic negative selection; naive cells were then positively selected on CD45RA, and the negative fraction formed the memory subset. Blood was collected by leukapheresis, and PBMCs were isolated by Ficoll-Histopaque density gradient centrifugation and then cryopreserved in liquid nitrogen vapor phase. Analytical flow cytometry was used to check the purity and quantity of each magnetically sorted T cell population. From each sorted fraction, genomic DNA was isolated and quantified by UV absorbance on a Nanodrop 2000c.

This entry comes from a study of shared clonotypes between healthy human individuals (dated by TCRdb to 2020 to 2022). Looking at the study overall: Three men and a couple of women, aged 18 to 49 years, made up the cohort. For each donor, CD4 naive and CD4 memory were each given three plates, CD8 naive was given two plates, and CD8 memory was given one plate. Blood TCR repertoires of several healthy adults were deeply sequenced to estimate repertoire size and the extent of clonotype sharing between individuals. To increase sequencing depth and limit assay-specific biases, different laboratories used diverse techniques to prepare libraries and sequence TCR repertoires. Leukapheresis yielded between about 0.85 and 9.5 billion PBMCs per donor. What the authors observed across the whole study: Only blood was sampled, and tissue TCR repertoires likely differ from those in blood. The small number of donors limited the genetic and exposure-history diversity represented. When four donors were compared, the shared fraction of clonotypes was about 5% for naive CD4, roughly 3.4% for naive CD8, roughly 2.3% for memory CD4, and 0.4% for memory CD8. Pairwise subsampling led to the expectation that sequencing depth would affect the degree of clonotype sharing among donors. Even with the large sequencing depth, rarefaction of the sorted-subset datasets indicated that sequencing was incomplete. Naive subsets generally had larger estimated clonotype richness than memory subsets did. Compared with non-shared clonotypes, clonotypes shared by all four sorted-subset donors had higher generation probabilities.

Using the deep immunoSEQ assay, TCR CDR3 regions were amplified from genomic DNA by multiplex PCR. Extracted genomic DNA from each cell subset was distributed evenly across all wells of several immunoSEQ 96-well plates, and each plate was treated as a replicate. For sorted subsets, 200 to 250 ng genomic DNA, equal to 30,000 to 35,000 T cell genomes, was loaded into each replicate PCR. Purified libraries were measured with a Qubit 3.0 fluorometer, size-checked on a Bioanalyzer 2100, and measured again with the KAPA Library Quantification kit. Every immunoSEQ 96-well plate was sequenced on a separate single-read 150-cycle Illumina NextSeq 550 flow cell. The paper's data handling went like this. Because the immunoSEQ output held only junctional sequences and lacked quality scores, the filtering could not match the filtering applied to full-length reads. To assign V/J genes and CDR3, sequences were annotated using PyIR, a Python wrapper for IgBLAST v1.9, with IMGT germline references. Reads were removed for weak V/J assignments (E-value above 1e-6), missing CDR3, stop codons, out-of-frame junctions, or ambiguous translated residues. A V3J clonotype was defined by an identical inferred V gene, J gene, and CDR3 amino acid sequence. The percentage overlap between two repertoires was calculated by dividing the number of shared unique clonotypes by the size of the smaller repertoire. Richness of each repertoire was evaluated using RTK rarefaction, the Chao1 estimator, and Recon v2.1 estimates of unobserved clonotypes. Generation probabilities were computed with OLGA for all TCRbeta clonotypes obtained by the gDNA method from a few donors. TCRdb mirrors the immuneACCESS table, restricted to in-frame sequences. Some clones are absent from its copies; in checked studies, under half trace to an unresolved V gene, and the reason for the others is unknown. D and trimming come from the DNA, and the V and J calls and clone size come from that table. Within this sample are 1 million to 1.2 million clones, with about 72% of them counted one time only. Almost 0.9% of the sample lies in the top ten.

The CDR3 covers 13 residues, taking in both the cysteine and the phenylalanine. CDR3 DNA is the only sequence kept; it has 39 bases, read in frame from the first base. V sheds 2 bases and J sheds 3 bases, leaving 8 bases between their ends. The germline V gene specifies SGHVS as CDR1 and FQNEAQ as CDR2. Sequencing was done on a sample of memory CD4+ T cells from PBMCs. The sample's cell subset or site label, decoded: CD45RA-negative fraction. This sequence uses TRBV7-8 and TRBJ2-7, with no D gene named confidently. This clonotype was obtained from a man aged 18-30 years in good health. Some clones in this sample may be carry-over from other donors' samples. The DNA sequence is as follows: TGTGCCAGCAGCTTAAGTCCTCTCTACGAGCAGTACTTC. This sequence encodes CASSLSPLYEQYF.